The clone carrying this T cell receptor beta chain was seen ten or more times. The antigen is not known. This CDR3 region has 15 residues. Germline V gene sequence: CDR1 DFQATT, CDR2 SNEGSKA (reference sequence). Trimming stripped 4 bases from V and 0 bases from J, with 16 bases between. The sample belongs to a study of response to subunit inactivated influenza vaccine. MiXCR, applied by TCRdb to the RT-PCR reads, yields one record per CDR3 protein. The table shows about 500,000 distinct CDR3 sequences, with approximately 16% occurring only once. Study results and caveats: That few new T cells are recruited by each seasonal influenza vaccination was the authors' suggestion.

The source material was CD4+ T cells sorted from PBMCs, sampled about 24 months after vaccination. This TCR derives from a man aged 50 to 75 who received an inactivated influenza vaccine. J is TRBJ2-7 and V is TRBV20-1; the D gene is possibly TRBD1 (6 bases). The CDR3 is CSAITRDTSSYEQYF. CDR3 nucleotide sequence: TGCAGTGCTATTACACGGGACACCAGCTCCTACGAGCAGTACTTC.